Given below is one TCR beta chain in context. Its specificity is unknown. PCR was performed using 60 Vbeta and 13 Jbeta primers. The data were produced by immunoSEQ multiplex PCR, yet TCRdb's version contains in-frame clones alone and is incomplete. The table records approximately 170,000 clones, roughly 79% of them present only once. These data originate in a study of cytomegalovirus exposure and HLA in healthy donors. Broader study findings: Previously analyzed data showed that most TCR beta V segments were productive at a frequency of about 87% or about 30%. An assumption of roughly uniform sequencing depth across donors underlay the presence/absence analyses.

CDR1 MGHRA and CDR2 YSYEKL come from the germline V gene. V was pared by 3 bases and J by 1 base, with 7 bases between. This CDR3 spans 15 amino acids. This receptor was taken from a man aged 18-30 years in good health and CMV-seropositive. The rearrangement links TRBV4-1 to TRBJ2-6; D unresolved. Sequencing was performed on PBMCs. CDR3 nucleotides: TGCGCCAGCAGCCATCACACATCTGGGGCCAACGTCCTGACTTTC. It specifies CASSHHTSGANVLTF.